This T cell receptor beta chain appears in the sequencing data of a study of cytomegalovirus exposure and HLA in healthy donors. Findings and limits, study-wide: A later analysis, which compared TCR beta chains of equal frequency, found the HLA-associated ones more clonally expanded.

PCR was performed using 60 Vbeta and 13 Jbeta primers. Profiled with immunoSEQ multiplex PCR; TCRdb holds only in-frame clones, not every one. The specimen's table records about 170,000 clones. Details on this clone: Its antigen is currently unknown.

The TCR originated in a woman between 55 and 75 years old in good health and CMV-seronegative. The sample taken for sequencing was PBMCs.

Here the CDR3 DNA reads TGTGCCAGCAGTGCCGGGACAGGGGTGAACACCGGGGAGCTGTTTTTT. Protein: CASSAGTGVNTGELFF. V is TRBV6-6 and J is TRBJ2-2, with 10 nucleotides matching TRBD1. Germline CDR1 reads MNHNY; CDR2 reads SVGAGI (reference sequence). This CDR3 spans 16 amino acids. Trimming removed 5 bases from V and 1 base from J; junction bases left unmatched: 4.